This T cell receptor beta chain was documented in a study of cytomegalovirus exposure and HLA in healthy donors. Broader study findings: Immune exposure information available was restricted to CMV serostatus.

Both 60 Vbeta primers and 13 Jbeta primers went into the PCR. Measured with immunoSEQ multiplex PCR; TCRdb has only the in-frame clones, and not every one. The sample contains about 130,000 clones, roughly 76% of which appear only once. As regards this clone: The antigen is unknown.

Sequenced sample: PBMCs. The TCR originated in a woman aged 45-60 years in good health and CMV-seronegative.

The CDR3 nucleotides are TGTGCCACCTCTGAGCCGACCGGCAGGGTCGGAAACACCATATATTTT. As protein: CATSEPTGRVGNTIYF. The rearrangement uses TRBV15 and TRBJ1-3; D is possibly TRBD1 (5 bases). Per germline, CDR1 LNHNV and CDR2 YYDKDF (reference sequence). The CDR3 extends over 16 amino acids. Trimming took 8 bases from V and 4 from J, leaving 21 bases between them.